This T cell receptor beta chain is from a study of blood T cell repertoires in COVID-19. Study summary: Samples taken during acute and convalescent COVID-19 were collected in the United States, Italy and Spain.

Across about two dozen US areas, participants ranged in age from 18 to 89 years. Study processing details: By means of reference gene primer amplification, nucleated cell counts were estimated. Sequencing used immunoSEQ multiplex PCR; TCRdb keeps in-frame clones, though not all of them. V, J and clone size reflect that table, while D and trimming were determined from the DNA. The table includes under 500,000 clones, 70% to 90% detected once. The germline V and J ends were trimmed by 5 bases and 8 bases, with 13 bases remaining between them. This CDR3 comprises 14 residues. Germline V gene sequence: CDR1 MNHEY, CDR2 SMNVEV (reference sequence).

The source is a woman between 18 and 29 years old with acute COVID-19. The sample consisted of PBMCs or T cells enriched from blood (not recorded which). The chain is built from TRBV27 and TRBJ1-6; D not resolved. CDR3 in DNA: TGTGCCAGCAGTGGGCCGGGAAGTCATTCACCCCTCCACTTT. This gives the protein CASSGPGSHSPLHF.